This T cell receptor beta chain came from a study of response to subunit inactivated influenza vaccine. This clonotype was observed a few times. In TCRdb, the RT-PCR reads were re-called with MiXCR into one record per CDR3 protein. The table shows under 200,000 distinct CDR3 sequences, with 10% to 15% occurring only once. Germline V gene data show CDR1 as SGHTA and CDR2 as FQGTGA. The CDR3 spans 15 residues. Trimming took 2 bases from V and 5 from J; bases not matched to a gene: 7. The sample was also linked to a second study, of T cells expressing NK-cell markers. From that report: UMIs were included in TCR beta cDNA generated by 5'RACE template switching.

The clonotype was recovered from a man between 50 and 59 years old who received an inactivated influenza vaccine. This specimen was CD8+ T cells sorted from PBMCs, taken roughly 12 days after vaccination. The gene calls are TRBV7-3 and TRBJ2-5; 8 positions match TRBD2. The CDR3 protein is CASSLVGTSFETQYF. The CDR3 DNA follows: TGTGCCAGCAGCTTAGTCGGGACTAGTTTCGAGACCCAGTACTTC.